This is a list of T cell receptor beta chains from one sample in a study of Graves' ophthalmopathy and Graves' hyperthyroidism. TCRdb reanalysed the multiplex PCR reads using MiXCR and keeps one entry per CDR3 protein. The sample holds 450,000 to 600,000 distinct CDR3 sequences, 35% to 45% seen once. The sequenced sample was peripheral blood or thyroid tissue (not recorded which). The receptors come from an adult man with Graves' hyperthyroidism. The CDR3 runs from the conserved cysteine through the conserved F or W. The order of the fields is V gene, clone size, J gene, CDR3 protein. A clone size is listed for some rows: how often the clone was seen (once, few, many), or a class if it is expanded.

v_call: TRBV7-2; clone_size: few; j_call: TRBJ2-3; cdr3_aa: CASSLVPAGGKDTQYF
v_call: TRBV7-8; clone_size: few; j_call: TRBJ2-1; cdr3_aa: CASSLSREHNEQFF
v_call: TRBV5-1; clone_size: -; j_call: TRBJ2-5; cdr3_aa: CASSKGQTETQYF
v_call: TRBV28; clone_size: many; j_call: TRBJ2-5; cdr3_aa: CASSWGQKETQYF
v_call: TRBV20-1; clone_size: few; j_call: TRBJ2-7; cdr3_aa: CSAGPGPYEQYF
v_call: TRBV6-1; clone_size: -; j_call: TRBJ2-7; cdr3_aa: CASRGTSGRLLEQYF
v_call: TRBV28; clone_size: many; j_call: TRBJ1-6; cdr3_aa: CASSYLYSPLHF
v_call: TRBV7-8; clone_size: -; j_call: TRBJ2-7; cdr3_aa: CASSLGGARYEQYF
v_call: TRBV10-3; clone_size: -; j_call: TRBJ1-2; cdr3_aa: CAISYSGTGGGYGYTF
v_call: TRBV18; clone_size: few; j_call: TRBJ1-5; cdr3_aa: CASSPVQVEPQHF
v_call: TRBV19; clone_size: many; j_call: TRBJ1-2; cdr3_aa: CASSINAGYGYTF